These T cell receptor beta chains were read from a single sample in a study of spatial heterogeneity in lung cancer. TCRdb re-called the 5' RACE reads through MiXCR, storing one row per CDR3 protein. This table has 80,000 to 95,000 distinct CDR3 sequences, around 10% appearing once. Sequencing was performed on PBMCs, taken at surgery. The origin of the receptors is a male donor with early-stage non-small cell lung cancer. Both conserved end residues are part of each CDR3. The D gene is left open where the match is weak. Clone size, where shown, is once, few, many, or a class for clones that have expanded.

V gene	clone size	D gene	J gene	CDR3 protein	CDR3 DNA
TRBV12-3/TRBV12-4	few	NA	TRBJ2-2	CASSPTGSVGELFF	TGTGCCAGCAGCCCAACAGGGAGTGTCGGGGAGCTGTTTTTT
TRBV3-1	few	NA	TRBJ2-5	CASSQGWAGETQYF	TGTGCCAGCAGCCAAGGTTGGGCAGGGGAGACCCAGTACTTC
TRBV9	few	NA	TRBJ1-3	CASSVGGTNSGNTIYF	TGTGCCAGCAGCGTAGGGGGGACAAACTCTGGAAACACCATATATTTT
TRBV7-9	NA	NA	TRBJ2-2	CASSFGRDHRGGELFF	TGTGCCAGCAGCTTTGGCAGGGACCATAGGGGCGGGGAGCTGTTTTTT
TRBV7-2	many	NA	TRBJ1-2	CASSRQLDSYGYTF	TGTGCCAGCAGCCGTCAACTCGACAGCTATGGCTACACCTTC
TRBV28	NA	NA	TRBJ1-5	CASSLGGKDQPQHF	TGTGCCAGCAGTTTGGGGGGGAAGGATCAGCCCCAGCATTTT
TRBV29-1	many	NA	TRBJ2-7	CSVEQGREQYF	TGCAGCGTTGAACAGGGTAGGGAGCAGTACTTC
TRBV7-2	few	NA	TRBJ1-3	CASSSGSSGNTIYF	TGTGCCAGCAGCTCGGGGAGCTCTGGAAACACCATATATTTT
TRBV10-3	few	TRBD1	TRBJ2-2	CAISAFGTGNTGELFF	TGTGCCATCAGTGCATTCGGGACAGGGAACACCGGGGAGCTGTTTTTT
TRBV20-1	few	TRBD2	TRBJ2-1	CSVRNPAGYNEQFF	TGCAGTGTTCGGAACCCAGCGGGGTACAATGAGCAGTTCTTC
TRBV6-2/TRBV6-3	few	NA	TRBJ2-7	CASSYTVYEQYF	TGTGCCAGCAGTTATACAGTCTACGAGCAGTACTTC
TRBV10-2	many	NA	TRBJ1-3	CASSALDRGIPNTIYF	TGCGCCAGCAGTGCTCTAGACAGAGGGATTCCAAACACCATATATTTT
TRBV29-1	few	NA	TRBJ1-5	CSVEDRDSGRSTDTQHF	TGCAGCGTTGAAGATCGCGATAGCGGTCGTAGCACAGATACGCAGCATTTT
TRBV27	few	TRBD2	TRBJ2-4	CASSPLFSGSYLAKNIQYF	TGTGCCAGCAGTCCTCTGTTTAGCGGGAGCTATCTAGCCAAAAACATTCAGTACTTC
TRBV28	few	NA	TRBJ1-1	CASSSGDELVEAFF	TGTGCCAGCAGTTCCGGGGATGAACTAGTAGAAGCTTTCTTT
TRBV28	NA	TRBD2	TRBJ2-3	CASTFSGSIDTQYF	TGTGCCAGCACCTTTAGCGGGAGCATAGATACGCAGTATTTT
TRBV20-1	many	TRBD1	TRBJ2-3	CSAGDRGRLTDTQYF	TGCAGTGCTGGGGACAGGGGGCGATTGACAGATACGCAGTATTTT
TRBV5-1	NA	NA	TRBJ1-3	CASSLDALGGGNTIYF	TGCGCCAGCAGCTTGGACGCGCTAGGGGGTGGAAACACCATATATTTT
TRBV20-1	few	NA	TRBJ2-1	CSQKTGTLGNEQFF	TGCAGCCAGAAAACCGGGACCTTGGGAAATGAGCAGTTCTTC
TRBV5-6	NA	TRBD2	TRBJ2-1	CASSLVITSGYNEQFF	TGTGCCAGCAGCTTGGTCATAACTAGCGGTTACAATGAGCAGTTCTTC
TRBV6-2/TRBV6-3	NA	NA	TRBJ2-7	CASSGPGRISYEQYF	TGTGCCAGCAGTGGACCGGGACGGATAAGCTACGAGCAGTACTTC
TRBV29-1	NA	TRBD2	TRBJ2-5	CSVGGGRALEETQYF	TGCAGCGTTGGGGGCGGGAGGGCCCTCGAGGAGACCCAGTACTTC
TRBV30	NA	NA	TRBJ2-7	CAWGRGNEQYF	TGTGCCTGGGGACGGGGCAACGAGCAGTACTTC
TRBV6-2/TRBV6-3	many	NA	TRBJ2-3	CATTSGLTDTQYF	TGTGCCACCACGTCGGGACTCACAGATACGCAGTATTTT
TRBV4-3	many	NA	TRBJ1-3	CASSQDSFSGNTIYF	TGCGCCAGCAGCCAGGACAGTTTCTCTGGAAACACCATATATTTT
TRBV18	NA	TRBD1	TRBJ1-2	CATSFDREEGYTF	TGTGCCACCTCGTTCGACAGGGAGGAAGGCTACACCTTC
TRBV28	NA	NA	TRBJ1-1	CASRHGQLTEAFF	TGTGCCAGCAGACACGGACAGCTCACTGAAGCTTTCTTT
TRBV2	many	NA	TRBJ2-3	CASSRGRGSATDTQYF	TGTGCCAGCAGTAGGGGCAGGGGCTCGGCCACAGATACGCAGTATTTT
TRBV5-1	NA	NA	TRBJ2-7	CASSLAGGKQYF	TGCGCCAGCAGCTTGGCGGGGGGCAAGCAGTACTTC
TRBV29-1	few	NA	TRBJ2-3	CSVERGREGDTQYF	TGCAGCGTTGAAAGGGGACGGGAAGGGGATACGCAGTATTTT
TRBV5-1	many	NA	TRBJ2-7	CASSLVGSSYEQYF	TGCGCCAGCAGCTTGGTCGGGAGCTCCTACGAGCAGTACTTC
TRBV24-1	NA	NA	TRBJ2-7	CATSDLSPFGQYF	TGTGCCACCAGTGATTTGTCTCCCTTTGGGCAGTACTTC
TRBV6-2/TRBV6-3	NA	TRBD1	TRBJ2-3	CASRDRGPDTQYF	TGTGCCAGCCGGGACAGGGGCCCAGATACGCAGTATTTT
TRBV7-9	NA	NA	TRBJ1-6	CASSYAINSPLHF	TGTGCCAGCAGCTATGCTATTAATTCACCCCTCCACTTT
TRBV29-1	few	NA	TRBJ2-5	CSAGTGSGETQYF	TGCAGCGCCGGAACAGGGAGTGGAGAGACCCAGTACTTC
TRBV7-9	few	NA	TRBJ1-1	CASSLEVSEAFF	TGTGCCAGCAGCTTAGAGGTCAGTGAAGCTTTCTTT
TRBV5-1	few	TRBD2	TRBJ2-3	CASSAGTSVSADTQYF	TGCGCCAGCAGCGCCGGGACTAGCGTATCCGCAGATACGCAGTATTTT
TRBV12-3/TRBV12-4	few	NA	TRBJ1-1	CASISGFMNTEAFF	TGTGCCAGCATCTCAGGGTTTATGAACACTGAAGCTTTCTTT
TRBV6-2/TRBV6-3	few	TRBD2	TRBJ2-7	CASREGTSGSYEQYF	TGTGCCAGCAGGGAAGGGACTAGCGGGAGCTACGAGCAGTACTTC
TRBV6-2/TRBV6-3	many	NA	TRBJ2-1	CASSSTPGYEQFF	TGTGCCAGCAGTTCCACACCAGGGTATGAGCAGTTCTTC
TRBV6-5	NA	NA	TRBJ1-3	CASTSGNTIYF	TGTGCCAGCACGTCTGGAAACACCATATATTTT
TRBV20-1	few	NA	TRBJ2-5	CSAREVSKTQYF	TGCAGTGCTAGAGAGGTGTCGAAGACCCAGTACTTC
TRBV29-1	many	NA	TRBJ1-1	CSSQQGFGTEAFF	TGCAGCTCCCAGCAGGGATTTGGTACTGAAGCTTTCTTT
TRBV7-9	many	NA	TRBJ1-1	CASSYRDLEAFF	TGTGCCAGCAGCTACCGGGACCTTGAAGCTTTCTTT
TRBV12-3/TRBV12-4	many	NA	TRBJ1-5	CASSFSGIAQHF	TGTGCCAGCAGTTTTAGCGGGATCGCCCAGCATTTT